The sequence of this T cell receptor (beta chain) was determined in a study of T cell responses to AZD1222 COVID-19 vaccine. CDR1 is LNHNV and CDR2 is YYDKDF in the germline V gene (reference sequence). CDR3 length equals 13 residues. V dropped 7 bases and J dropped 2 bases, with 10 bases sitting between them. Study-wide results and caveats: Two AZD1222 administrations were followed by greater Spike-specific TCR breadth and depth. None of the repertoires were sampled until the peak T cell response had passed.

Some second doses came at about 4 weeks and others at about 12 weeks; these were pooled. The protocol was immunoSEQ multiplex PCR, while the TCRdb copy is restricted to in-frame clones and leaves out a portion. The data show under 70,000 clones, more than 70% seen once. Concerning this clone: Its antigen is not identified.

This chain connects TRBV15 to TRBJ2-3; D gene ambiguous. Sequencing used peripheral blood, obtained 28 days after the second AZD1222 dose. This TCR was recovered from an adult who received the AZD1222 COVID-19 vaccine. The CDR3: CATTSRYTDTQYF. The CDR3 DNA sequence: TGTGCCACCACCTCCCGGTACACAGATACGCAGTATTTT.